This T cell receptor beta chain is from a study of T-cell reconstitution after alpha-beta-depleted transplantation in children. The length of the CDR3 is 16 residues. V dropped 3 bases and J dropped 0 bases, with 13 bases sitting between them. This clonotype was recorded at least ten times. Unique molecular identifiers were used in preparing the TCRbeta library. In TCRdb, the PCR reads were re-called with MiXCR into one record per CDR3 protein. The profile covers about 690,000 distinct CDR3 sequences, with over 15% appearing a single time and 0.85% to 1.3% taken by the ten largest. The source of this sequence is a human donor who donated a stem cell graft to a child with acute myeloid leukemia. The chain carries TRBV12-3 or TRBV12-4 and TRBJ2-3, with unresolved D. The starting material was PBMCs from the stem cell graft donor, obtained from the stem cell graft. The chain's CDR3 is CASSFGQFPSTDTQYF. The CDR3 nucleotides read TGTGCCAGCAGTTTCGGCCAATTCCCTAGCACAGATACGCAGTATTTT.